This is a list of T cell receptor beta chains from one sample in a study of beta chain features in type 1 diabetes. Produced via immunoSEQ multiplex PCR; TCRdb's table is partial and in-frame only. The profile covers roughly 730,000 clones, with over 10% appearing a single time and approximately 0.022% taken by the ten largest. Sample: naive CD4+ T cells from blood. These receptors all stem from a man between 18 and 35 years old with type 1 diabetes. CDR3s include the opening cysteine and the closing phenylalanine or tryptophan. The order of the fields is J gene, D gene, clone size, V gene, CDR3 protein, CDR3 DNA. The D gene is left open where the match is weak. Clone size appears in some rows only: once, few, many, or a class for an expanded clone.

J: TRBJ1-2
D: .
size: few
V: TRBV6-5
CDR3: CASREGGFYGYTF
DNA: TGTGCCAGCAGAGAGGGAGGGTTCTATGGCTACACCTTC

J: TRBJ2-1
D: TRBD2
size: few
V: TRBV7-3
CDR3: CASSLGGLAAHNEQFF
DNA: TGTGCCAGCAGCTTGGGGGGACTAGCGGCGCACAATGAGCAGTTCTTC

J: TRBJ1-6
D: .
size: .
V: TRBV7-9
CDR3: CASSLEGAGDSPLHF
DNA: TGTGCCAGCAGCTTAGAGGGCGCCGGGGATTCACCCCTCCACTTT

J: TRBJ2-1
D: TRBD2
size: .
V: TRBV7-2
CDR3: CASSLVAGVYNEQFF
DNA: TGTGCCAGCAGCTTAGTGGCGGGGGTTTACAATGAGCAGTTCTTC

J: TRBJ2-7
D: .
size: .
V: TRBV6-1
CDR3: CASSSPAYEQYF
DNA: TGTGCCAGCTCGTCCCCAGCCTACGAGCAGTACTTC

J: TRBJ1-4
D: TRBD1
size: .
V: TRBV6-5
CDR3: CASSYSTGNEKLFF
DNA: TGTGCCAGCAGTTACTCGACAGGGAATGAAAAACTGTTTTTT

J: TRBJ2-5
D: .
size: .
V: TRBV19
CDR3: CASSIAAGEETQYF
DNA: TGTGCCAGTAGTATAGCGGCAGGGGAGGAGACCCAGTACTTC

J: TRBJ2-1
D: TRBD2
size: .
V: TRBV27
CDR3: CASRILAAANNEQFF
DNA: TGTGCCAGCAGGATTCTAGCGGCAGCTAACAATGAGCAGTTCTTC

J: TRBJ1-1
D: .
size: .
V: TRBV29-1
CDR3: CSVERQAAEAFF
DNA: TGCAGCGTTGAAAGGCAGGCGGCTGAAGCTTTCTTT

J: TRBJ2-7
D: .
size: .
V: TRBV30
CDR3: CAWSFQRGGEQYF
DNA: TGTGCCTGGAGTTTCCAGAGGGGTGGCGAGCAGTACTTC

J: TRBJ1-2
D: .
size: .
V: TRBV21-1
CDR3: CASRKRQRYGYTF
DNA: TGTGCCAGCAGGAAGAGACAGCGCTATGGCTACACCTTC

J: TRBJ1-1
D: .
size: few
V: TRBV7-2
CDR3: CASSLVGGRVNTEAFF
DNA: TGTGCCAGCAGCTTAGTCGGAGGCAGGGTCAACACTGAAGCTTTCTTT

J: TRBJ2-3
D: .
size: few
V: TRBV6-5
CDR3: CASSYWAGSPGTQYF
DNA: TGTGCCAGCAGTTACTGGGCAGGGAGCCCGGGTACGCAGTATTTT

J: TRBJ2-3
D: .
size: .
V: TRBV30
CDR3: CAWALGKTDTQYF
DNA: TGTGCCTGGGCACTAGGAAAGACAGATACGCAGTATTTT

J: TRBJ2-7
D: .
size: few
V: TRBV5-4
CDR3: CASSLNNRWSQYF
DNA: TGTGCCAGCAGCTTGAACAACCGTTGGAGCCAGTACTTC

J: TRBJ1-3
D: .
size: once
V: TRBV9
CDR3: CASSVESRVHSGNTIYF
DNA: TGTGCCAGCAGCGTAGAATCTCGTGTCCACTCTGGAAACACCATATATTTT

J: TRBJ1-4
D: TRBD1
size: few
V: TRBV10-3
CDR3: CAISERQGSTNEKLFF
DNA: TGTGCCATCAGTGAACGACAGGGATCAACTAATGAAAAACTGTTTTTT

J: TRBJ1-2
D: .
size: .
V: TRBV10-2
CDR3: CASSTRQEGYTF
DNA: TGCGCCAGCAGTACGCGACAGGAGGGCTACACCTTC

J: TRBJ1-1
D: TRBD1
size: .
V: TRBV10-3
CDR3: CAIRTGTGVLTEAFF
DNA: TGTGCCATCAGAACCGGGACAGGAGTATTGACTGAAGCTTTCTTT

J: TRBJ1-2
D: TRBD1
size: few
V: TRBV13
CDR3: CASSPEDRGNYGYTF
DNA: TGTGCCAGCAGCCCAGAGGACAGGGGTAACTATGGCTACACCTTC

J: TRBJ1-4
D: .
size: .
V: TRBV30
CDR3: CAWNRDPNEKLFF
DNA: TGTGCCTGGAACCGGGACCCCAATGAAAAACTGTTTTTT

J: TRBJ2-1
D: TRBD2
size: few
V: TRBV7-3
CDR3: CASSQSPASGGHYNEQFF
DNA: TGTGCCAGCAGCCAAAGCCCCGCTAGCGGGGGTCACTACAATGAGCAGTTCTTC

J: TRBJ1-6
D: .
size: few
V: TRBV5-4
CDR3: CASSLEADNSPLHF
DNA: TGTGCCAGCAGCTTGGAGGCAGATAATTCACCCCTCCACTTT

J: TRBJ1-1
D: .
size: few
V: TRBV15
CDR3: CATSRGYAEAFF
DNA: TGTGCCACCAGCAGGGGGTACGCTGAAGCTTTCTTT

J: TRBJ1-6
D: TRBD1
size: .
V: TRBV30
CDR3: CAWRVTGADSPLHF
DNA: TGTGCCTGGAGAGTGACAGGGGCAGATTCACCCCTCCACTTT

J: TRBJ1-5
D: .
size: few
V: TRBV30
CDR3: CAWGNSQPQHF
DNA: TGTGCCTGGGGTAATTCGCAGCCCCAGCATTTT

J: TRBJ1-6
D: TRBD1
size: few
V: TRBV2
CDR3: CASSGQGYAYNSPLHF
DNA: TGTGCCAGCAGCGGACAGGGGTACGCCTATAATTCACCCCTCCACTTT

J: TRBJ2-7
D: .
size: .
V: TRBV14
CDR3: CASSRGAYEQYF
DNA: TGTGCCAGCAGCCGCGGGGCCTACGAGCAGTACTTC

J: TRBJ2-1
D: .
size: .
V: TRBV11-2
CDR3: CASSYAGSYNEQFF
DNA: TGTGCCAGCAGCTACGCGGGGTCCTACAATGAGCAGTTCTTC

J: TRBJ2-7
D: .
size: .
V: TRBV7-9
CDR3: CASSAYRGGDEQYF
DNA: TGTGCCAGCAGCGCGTACAGGGGAGGGGACGAGCAGTACTTC

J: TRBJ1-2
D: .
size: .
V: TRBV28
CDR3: CASSLGDYGYTF
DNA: TGTGCCAGCAGTTTGGGCGACTATGGCTACACCTTC

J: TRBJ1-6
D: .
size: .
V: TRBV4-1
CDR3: CASSQVVGVDNSPLHF
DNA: TGCGCCAGCAGCCAAGTTGTAGGGGTTGATAATTCACCCCTCCACTTT

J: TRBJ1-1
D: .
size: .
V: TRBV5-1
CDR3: CASSLEGLNTEAFF
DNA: TGCGCCAGCAGCTTAGAAGGACTGAACACTGAAGCTTTCTTT

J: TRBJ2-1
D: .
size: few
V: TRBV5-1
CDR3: CASSLVPPGQSYNEQFF
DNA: TGCGCCAGCAGCTTGGTCCCTCCAGGACAGTCCTACAATGAGCAGTTCTTC

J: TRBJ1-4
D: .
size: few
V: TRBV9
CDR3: CASSATGAGGEKLFF
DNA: TGTGCCAGCAGTGCGACCGGGGCCGGCGGTGAAAAACTGTTTTTT

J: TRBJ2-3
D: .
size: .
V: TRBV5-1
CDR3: CASSLGGEIDTQYF
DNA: TGCGCCAGCAGCTTAGGCGGGGAGATAGATACGCAGTATTTT

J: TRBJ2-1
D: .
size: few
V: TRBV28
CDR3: CASSPAGPSSYNEQFF
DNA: TGTGCCAGCAGCCCCGCGGGGCCGAGCTCCTACAATGAGCAGTTCTTC

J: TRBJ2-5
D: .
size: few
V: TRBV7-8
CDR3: CASSLGIQQRIQETQYF
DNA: TGTGCCAGCAGCTTAGGCATTCAACAGCGTATCCAAGAGACCCAGTACTTC

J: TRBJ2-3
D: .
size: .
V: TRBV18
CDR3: CASSPSGASTDTQYF
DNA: TGTGCCAGCTCACCATCCGGAGCTAGCACAGATACGCAGTATTTT

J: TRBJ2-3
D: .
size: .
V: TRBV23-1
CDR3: CASSQSQETDTQYF
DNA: TGCGCCAGCAGTCAATCCCAGGAAACAGATACGCAGTATTTT

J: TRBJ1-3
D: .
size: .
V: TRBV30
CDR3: CAWTHSGNTIYF
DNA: TGTGCCTGGACACACTCTGGAAACACCATATATTTT

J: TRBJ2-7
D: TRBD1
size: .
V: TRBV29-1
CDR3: CSVTGTDIFYEQYF
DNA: TGCAGCGTGACCGGGACAGACATTTTCTACGAGCAGTACTTC

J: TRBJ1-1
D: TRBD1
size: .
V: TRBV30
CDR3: CAWRRTGATEAFF
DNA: TGTGCCTGGAGGAGGACAGGGGCAACTGAAGCTTTCTTT

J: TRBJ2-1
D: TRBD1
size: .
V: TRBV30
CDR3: CARVLQGGNEQFF
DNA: TGTGCCCGAGTATTACAGGGGGGCAATGAGCAGTTCTTC

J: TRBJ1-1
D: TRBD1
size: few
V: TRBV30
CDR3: CAWRGGQGTAFF
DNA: TGTGCCTGGAGAGGGGGACAGGGTACAGCTTTCTTT

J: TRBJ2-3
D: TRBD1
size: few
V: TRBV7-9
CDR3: CASSLGQGADTQYF
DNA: TGTGCCAGCAGCCTCGGACAGGGAGCAGATACGCAGTATTTT

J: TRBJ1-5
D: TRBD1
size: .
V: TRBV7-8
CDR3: CASSLGTGSYQPQHF
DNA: TGTGCCAGCAGCCTGGGGACAGGGAGTTATCAGCCCCAGCATTTT

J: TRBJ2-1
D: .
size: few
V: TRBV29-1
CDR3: CSVIPTSIEQFF
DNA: TGCAGCGTTATCCCCACTTCTATTGAGCAGTTCTTC

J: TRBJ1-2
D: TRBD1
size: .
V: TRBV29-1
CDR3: CSVEDGRTGGTGYTF
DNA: TGCAGCGTTGAAGATGGGAGGACAGGGGGCACAGGCTACACCTTC

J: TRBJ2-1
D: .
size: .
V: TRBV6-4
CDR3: CASSIDRSYNEQFF
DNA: TGTGCCAGCAGTATTGACAGAAGTTACAATGAGCAGTTCTTC

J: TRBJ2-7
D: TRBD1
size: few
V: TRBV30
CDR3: CAWGGQGPSYEQYF
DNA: TGTGCCTGGGGGGGACAGGGTCCATCCTACGAGCAGTACTTC

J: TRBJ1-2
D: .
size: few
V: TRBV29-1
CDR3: CSVATRTGAANYGYTF
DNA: TGCAGCGTCGCGACCCGCACCGGGGCAGCTAACTATGGCTACACCTTC

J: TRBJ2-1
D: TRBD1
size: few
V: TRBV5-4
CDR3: CASSLAGGTGLYNEQFF
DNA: TGTGCCAGCAGCTTGGCCGGGGGGACAGGGCTTTACAATGAGCAGTTCTTC

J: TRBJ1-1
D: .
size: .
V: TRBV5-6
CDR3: CASSLWANEAFF
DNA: TGTGCCAGCAGCTTGTGGGCTAATGAAGCTTTCTTT

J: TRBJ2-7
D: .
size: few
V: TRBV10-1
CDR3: CASSEVGTYEQYF
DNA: TGCGCCAGCAGTGAGGTGGGGACCTACGAGCAGTACTTC

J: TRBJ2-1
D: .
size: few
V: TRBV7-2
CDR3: CASNEQGNTYNEQFF
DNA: TGTGCCAGCAACGAACAGGGAAATACCTACAATGAGCAGTTCTTC

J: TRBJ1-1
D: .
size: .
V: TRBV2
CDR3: CASSGQISNTEAFF
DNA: TGTGCCAGCAGTGGACAGATTTCAAACACTGAAGCTTTCTTT